This is a list of T cell receptor beta chains from one sample in a study of response to subunit inactivated influenza vaccine. Using its own MiXCR run on the RT-PCR reads, TCRdb lists one record per CDR3 protein. The sample lists more than 450,000 distinct CDR3 sequences; around 8% were seen once. Sequenced material: PBMCs from blood, taken approximately 25 months after vaccination. These receptors were obtained from a man between 50 and 70 years old who received an inactivated influenza vaccine. CDR3s include the opening cysteine and the closing phenylalanine or tryptophan. The order of the fields is J gene, clone size, V gene, CDR3 protein. Where a row states a size, it is once, few, many or the class of an expanded clone; other rows omit it.

J gene: TRBJ1-2
clone size: .
V gene: TRBV5-5
CDR3 protein: CASSSTGVTYGYTF

J gene: TRBJ2-3
clone size: .
V gene: TRBV4-3
CDR3 protein: CASSRGTVSDTQYF

J gene: TRBJ2-7
clone size: few
V gene: TRBV13
CDR3 protein: CASSSRLAGGLGEQYF

J gene: TRBJ1-1
clone size: .
V gene: TRBV10-3
CDR3 protein: CAISVPGTTEAFF

J gene: TRBJ1-1
clone size: many
V gene: TRBV7-3
CDR3 protein: CASSLRHRNTEAFF

J gene: TRBJ2-5
clone size: .
V gene: TRBV9
CDR3 protein: CASSVGDRGAETQYF

J gene: TRBJ2-5
clone size: many
V gene: TRBV25-1
CDR3 protein: CASRIGTGAETQYF

J gene: TRBJ1-3
clone size: many
V gene: TRBV4-2
CDR3 protein: CASSPGADYDLPGDTIYF

J gene: TRBJ1-3
clone size: .
V gene: TRBV3-1
CDR3 protein: CASSPRTGLTGNTIYF

J gene: TRBJ2-7
clone size: .
V gene: TRBV20-1
CDR3 protein: CSARDRAGDSYEQYF

J gene: TRBJ2-7
clone size: many
V gene: TRBV5-6
CDR3 protein: CASSFGNGRRSEQYF

J gene: TRBJ2-1
clone size: many
V gene: TRBV25-1
CDR3 protein: CASSRDSLDGQFF

J gene: TRBJ2-1
clone size: .
V gene: TRBV27
CDR3 protein: CASSLRQLAGMGNEQFF

J gene: TRBJ1-1
clone size: many
V gene: TRBV28
CDR3 protein: CASSPNTEAFF

J gene: TRBJ2-5
clone size: few
V gene: TRBV3-1
CDR3 protein: CASSNGLTRYF

J gene: TRBJ2-7
clone size: few
V gene: TRBV6-2/TRBV6-3
CDR3 protein: CASRAGLAGYEQYF

J gene: TRBJ1-1
clone size: few
V gene: TRBV5-1
CDR3 protein: CASSLSQMNTEAFF

J gene: TRBJ1-4
clone size: many
V gene: TRBV28
CDR3 protein: CASSLSSVGNEKLFF

J gene: TRBJ1-1
clone size: .
V gene: TRBV7-3
CDR3 protein: CASSSRGRVTEAFF

J gene: TRBJ2-7
clone size: few
V gene: TRBV12-3/TRBV12-4
CDR3 protein: CACRASGSYEQYF